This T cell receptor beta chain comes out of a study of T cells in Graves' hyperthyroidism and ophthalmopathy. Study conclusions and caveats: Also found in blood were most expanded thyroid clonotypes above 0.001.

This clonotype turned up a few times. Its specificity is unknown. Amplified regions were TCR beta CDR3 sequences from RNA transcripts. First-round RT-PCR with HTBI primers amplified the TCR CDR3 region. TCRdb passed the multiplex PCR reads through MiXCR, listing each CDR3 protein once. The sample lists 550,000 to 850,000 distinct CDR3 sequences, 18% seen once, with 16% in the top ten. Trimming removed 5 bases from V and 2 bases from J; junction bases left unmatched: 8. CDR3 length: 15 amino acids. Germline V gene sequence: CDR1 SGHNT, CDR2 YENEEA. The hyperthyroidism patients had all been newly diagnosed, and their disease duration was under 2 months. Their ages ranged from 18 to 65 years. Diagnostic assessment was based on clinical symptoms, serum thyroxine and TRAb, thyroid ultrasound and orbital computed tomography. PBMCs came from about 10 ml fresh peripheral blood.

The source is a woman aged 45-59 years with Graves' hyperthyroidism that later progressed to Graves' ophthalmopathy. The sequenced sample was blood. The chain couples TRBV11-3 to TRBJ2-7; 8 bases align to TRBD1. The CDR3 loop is CASSIRTGKAYEQYF. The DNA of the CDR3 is TGTGCCAGCAGCATCAGGACAGGGAAGGCCTACGAGCAGTACTTC. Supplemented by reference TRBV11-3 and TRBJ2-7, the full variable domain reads EAGVVQSPRYKIIEKKQPVAFWCNPISGHNTLYWYLQNLGQGPELLIRYENEEAVDDSQLPKDRFSAERLKGVDSTLKIQPAELGDSAVYLCASSIRTGKAYEQYFGPGTRLTVT.